These T cell receptor beta chains were read from a single sample in a study of CD4+ T cells in melanoma. Measured with immunoSEQ multiplex PCR; TCRdb has only the in-frame clones, and not every one. Of about 21,000 clones in the sample, roughly 87% were seen once. Source material: cells from a culture (not recorded whether cultured in vitro). These receptor sequences come from a human donor with melanoma. CDR3s include the opening cysteine and the closing phenylalanine or tryptophan. A D gene is named only where the DNA matches it firmly. Clone size, where shown, is once, few, many, or a class for clones that have expanded.

cdr3_aa	cdr3_nt	v_call	j_call	d_call	clone_size	cdr3_length
CASSIRGEDSPLHF	TGTGCCAGTAGTATCCGGGGCGAGGATTCACCCCTCCACTTT	TRBV19	TRBJ1-6	NA	once	14
CASTLQGASTEAFF	TGTGCCAGTACCCTACAGGGGGCGAGTACTGAAGCTTTCTTT	TRBV19	TRBJ1-1	TRBD1	few	14
CASSLVGPKHYEQYF	TGCGCCAGCAGCTTGGTGGGACCGAAGCACTACGAGCAGTACTTC	TRBV5-1	TRBJ2-7	NA	once	15
CASSPSGGHIYEQYF	TGTGCCAGCAGTCCAAGCGGGGGGCACATCTACGAGCAGTACTTC	TRBV6-5	TRBJ2-7	TRBD2	NA	15
CSVERQGSTDTQYF	TGCAGCGTTGAAAGACAGGGGAGCACAGATACGCAGTATTTT	TRBV29-1	TRBJ2-3	TRBD1	NA	14
CSVTTGANAFF	TGCAGCGTGACTACAGGTGCTAACGCTTTCTTT	TRBV29-1	TRBJ1-1	NA	NA	11
CASSVTGQALAFF	TGTGCCAGCAGCGTGACAGGGCAGGCCTTAGCTTTCTTT	TRBV9	TRBJ1-1	TRBD1	once	13
CASSFLANYGYTF	TGTGCCAGCAGCTTTTTGGCTAACTATGGCTACACCTTC	TRBV7-2	TRBJ1-2	NA	NA	13
CASSSGTGGDHWPQHF	TGCGCCAGCAGCTCCGGGACAGGGGGCGATCACTGGCCCCAGCATTTT	TRBV5-1	TRBJ1-5	TRBD1	NA	16
CASSASIQGFLETQYF	TGTGCCAGCAGTGCCAGTATCCAAGGGTTCTTAGAGACCCAGTACTTC	TRBV2	TRBJ2-5	NA	NA	16
CASKVTQGSSEAFF	TGTGCCAGCAAAGTAACACAGGGAAGTTCTGAAGCTTTCTTT	TRBV6-1	TRBJ1-1	NA	few	14
CASSVRGRYNSPLHF	TGTGCCAGCAGCGTAAGGGGTCGATATAATTCACCCCTCCACTTT	TRBV7-8	TRBJ1-6	NA	NA	15
CASSARDRSSNTGELFF	TGTGCCAGCAGCGCCCGGGACAGGTCTTCGAACACCGGGGAGCTGTTTTTT	TRBV9	TRBJ2-2	TRBD1	NA	17
CASSHILQGPPEAFF	TGCGCCAGCAGCCATATACTCCAGGGACCCCCTGAAGCTTTCTTT	TRBV4-1	TRBJ1-1	NA	NA	15
CASSEVRQGVAKNIQYF	TGTGCCAGCAGTGAAGTGAGACAGGGGGTGGCCAAAAACATTCAGTACTTC	TRBV6-1	TRBJ2-4	TRBD1	NA	17
CAWSARGTLDLEAFF	TGTGCCTGGAGTGCCAGGGGGACACTCGACCTGGAAGCTTTCTTT	TRBV30	TRBJ1-1	TRBD1	NA	15
CASSPEVNTEAFF	TGTGCCAGCAGCCCGGAAGTGAACACTGAAGCTTTCTTT	TRBV7-9	TRBJ1-1	NA	NA	13
CASSIGTGTNYGYTF	TGTGCCAGTAGTATCGGGACAGGCACTAACTATGGCTACACCTTC	TRBV19	TRBJ1-2	TRBD1	once	15
CAISEGELGGGPRGTQYF	TGTGCCATCAGTGAGGGGGAGCTGGGCGGGGGCCCGAGGGGGACCCAGTACTTC	TRBV10-3	TRBJ2-5	NA	once	18
CASSVEGGYGNTIYF	TGTGCCAGCAGCGTGGAGGGGGGATATGGAAACACCATATATTTT	TRBV9	TRBJ1-3	NA	NA	15
CASGLGGQEQYF	TGTGCTAGTGGTTTGGGGGGACAGGAGCAGTACTTC	TRBV12-5	TRBJ2-7	TRBD1	NA	12
CAISLVGREQYF	TGTGCCATCTCCCTAGTCGGGCGCGAGCAGTACTTC	TRBV10-3	TRBJ2-7	NA	few	12
CASSTGGPGTGELFF	TGCGCCAGCAGCACAGGGGGTCCGGGTACCGGGGAGCTGTTTTTT	TRBV5-1	TRBJ2-2	TRBD1	NA	15
CASSSNDQPQHF	TGTGCCAGCAGCTCGAATGATCAGCCCCAGCATTTT	TRBV11-2	TRBJ1-5	NA	NA	12
CASSYRQGLTEAFF	TGTGCCAGCAGCTACCGACAGGGTTTGACTGAAGCTTTCTTT	TRBV11-2	TRBJ1-1	TRBD1	NA	14
CASSATGEQYF	TGTGCCAGCAGTGCTACTGGCGAGCAGTACTTC	TRBV2	TRBJ2-7	NA	NA	11
CAWKGDNEKLFF	TGTGCCTGGAAAGGAGATAATGAAAAACTGTTTTTT	TRBV30	TRBJ1-4	NA	NA	12
CASSLRSGTGANVLTF	TGTGCCAGCAGCTTACGGTCGGGGACTGGGGCCAACGTCCTGACTTTC	TRBV7-2	TRBJ2-6	NA	NA	16
CASSPPRYEARETQYF	TGTGCCAGCTCACCACCGAGGTATGAAGCCCGAGAGACCCAGTACTTC	TRBV18	TRBJ2-5	NA	NA	16
CASSYSQRGSYEQYF	TGTGCCAGCAGTTACTCCCAGCGGGGGAGTTACGAGCAGTACTTC	TRBV6-5	TRBJ2-7	TRBD2	NA	15
CASSEGLAGGTGELFF	TGTGCCAGCAGTGAGGGACTAGCGGGGGGGACCGGGGAGCTGTTTTTT	TRBV6-1	TRBJ2-2	TRBD2	NA	16
CASSLDWIDRVNYGYTF	TGTGCCAGCAGCTTAGATTGGATCGACCGCGTGAACTATGGCTACACCTTC	TRBV7-9	TRBJ1-2	NA	NA	17
CASSYRGGGYTF	TGTGCCAGCAGTTACCGGGGCGGAGGCTACACCTTC	TRBV6-5	TRBJ1-2	NA	NA	12
CASSPTGTVNSPLHF	TGTGCCAGCAGCCCCACCGGGACAGTGAATTCACCCCTCCACTTT	TRBV9	TRBJ1-6	TRBD1	NA	15
CASSLARTYEQYF	TGTGCCAGCAGCTTAGCCAGAACCTACGAGCAGTACTTC	TRBV7-2	TRBJ2-7	NA	NA	13
CASSGRTATGANVLTF	TGTGCCAGCAGTGGCCGGACAGCGACTGGGGCCAACGTCCTGACTTTC	TRBV25-1	TRBJ2-6	NA	once	16
CASSPRGIGGYTF	TGTGCCAGTAGCCCACGGGGCATCGGTGGCTACACCTTC	TRBV19	TRBJ1-2	NA	few	13
CASSRTGGGNTIYF	TGTGCCAGCAGCCGTACAGGGGGCGGAAACACCATATATTTT	TRBV7-9	TRBJ1-3	TRBD1	few	14
CASRYDSSSYEQYF	TGTGCCAGCAGGTATGACAGTAGCTCCTACGAGCAGTACTTC	TRBV2	TRBJ2-7	NA	NA	14
CASSFLRGESYEQFF	TGCGCCAGCAGCTTCTTGCGGGGGGAATCATATGAGCAGTTCTTC	TRBV5-1	TRBJ2-1	TRBD2	NA	15
CAIRPPQGQGYGYTF	TGTGCCATCAGGCCTCCACAGGGTCAGGGCTATGGCTACACCTTC	TRBV10-3	TRBJ1-2	NA	few	15
CSVVSRSLGDTQYF	TGCAGCGTTGTCAGTCGGAGCCTCGGGGATACGCAGTATTTT	TRBV29-1	TRBJ2-3	NA	NA	14
CASSLYAGGAIGSGNTIYF	TGTGCCAGCAGCTTATACGCAGGGGGCGCTATCGGCTCTGGAAACACCATATATTTT	TRBV7-2	TRBJ1-3	TRBD1	NA	19
CASSFTSGGRGETQYF	TGTGCCAGCAGCTTTACTAGCGGGGGGCGGGGAGAGACCCAGTACTTC	TRBV5-4	TRBJ2-5	TRBD2	NA	16
CASSLRGLDGYTF	TGCGCCAGCAGCTTGAGGGGGCTGGATGGCTACACCTTC	TRBV5-1	TRBJ1-2	TRBD1	NA	13
CASSLPAGGAGEQFF	TGTGCCAGTAGTCTCCCAGCGGGGGGAGCCGGTGAGCAGTTCTTC	TRBV19	TRBJ2-1	TRBD2	NA	15
CASSLDRQSGKLFF	TGTGCTAGCAGCTTAGATCGGCAGTCGGGAAAACTGTTTTTT	TRBV7-7	TRBJ1-4	NA	NA	14
CASSDRTGPWSEQYF	TGTGCCAGCAGTGACAGGACGGGACCTTGGTCCGAGCAGTACTTC	TRBV6-1	TRBJ2-7	NA	NA	15